This is a list of T cell receptor beta chains from one sample in a study of T-cell memory formation after mild COVID-19. TCRdb fed the 5' RACE reads into MiXCR, producing one record per CDR3 protein. The data show roughly 150,000 distinct CDR3 sequences, about 14% seen once. The specimen was PBMCs or a T cell subset sorted from them (not recorded which). The receptors here all came from an adult woman who had mild COVID-19 (a few samples of this study predate the infection). Cell type and time point are not known. Both conserved end residues are part of each CDR3. The order of the fields is clone size, CDR3 length, V gene, D gene, J gene, CDR3 protein, CDR3 DNA. D genes are given only for firm matches. Size is stated for part of the rows, as once, few or many counts, or as a class when the clone is expanded.

>few|16|TRBV5-1|TRBD1|TRBJ2-2
CASSLGTGLYTGELFF
TGCGCCAGCAGCTTGGGGACAGGGCTGTACACCGGGGAGCTGTTTTTT
>few|16|TRBV5-4|-|TRBJ2-1
CASSTGGSYSYNEQFF
TGTGCCAGCAGCACCGGAGGTAGCTACAGTTACAATGAGCAGTTCTTC
>few|14|TRBV5-1|TRBD2|TRBJ2-7
CASRPSSGAYEQYF
TGCGCCAGCAGACCCTCTAGCGGGGCCTACGAGCAGTACTTC
>few|16|TRBV4-1|-|TRBJ1-2
CASSQASGTLELGYTF
TGCGCCAGCAGCCAAGCTTCCGGGACCCTTGAACTTGGCTACACCTTC
>few|13|TRBV29-1|-|TRBJ2-5
CSVDRRDQETQYF
TGCAGCGTTGACAGGCGGGACCAAGAGACCCAGTACTTC
>-|16|TRBV12-3/TRBV12-4|-|TRBJ1-5
CASSLAVGVGNQPQHF
TGTGCCAGCAGCCTGGCAGTGGGCGTAGGAAATCAGCCCCAGCATTTT
>few|15|TRBV6-2/TRBV6-3|TRBD1|TRBJ1-1
CASTWDRGRRTEAFF
TGTGCCAGCACTTGGGACAGGGGGCGGAGGACTGAAGCTTTCTTT
>few|14|TRBV29-1|-|TRBJ2-1
CSVARGSSYNEQFF
TGCAGCGTAGCCAGGGGAAGCTCCTACAATGAGCAGTTCTTC
>-|15|TRBV5-4|-|TRBJ2-3
CASSLDRYHTDTQYF
TGTGCCAGCAGCTTGGATCGGTACCACACAGATACGCAGTATTTT
>few|14|TRBV12-3/TRBV12-4|-|TRBJ2-2
CASSFGGASGELFF
TGTGCCAGCAGTTTTGGTGGGGCCTCCGGGGAGCTGTTTTTT
>many|16|TRBV6-5|TRBD1|TRBJ2-1
CASSSPGQGRRNEQFF
TGTGCCAGCAGTTCGCCCGGACAGGGGAGGAGGAATGAGCAGTTCTTC
>-|13|TRBV6-5|-|TRBJ1-1
CASSWVRDTEAFF
TGTGCCAGCAGTTGGGTAAGGGACACTGAAGCTTTCTTT
>-|15|TRBV2|-|TRBJ2-1
CASSLRWGSYNEQFF
TGTGCCAGCAGTCTGCGATGGGGCTCCTACAATGAGCAGTTCTTC
>-|17|TRBV9|TRBD2|TRBJ2-5
CASSVGSSGGRQETQYF
TGTGCCAGCAGCGTAGGGTCTAGCGGGGGGCGCCAAGAGACCCAGTACTTC
>once|15|TRBV7-2|TRBD1|TRBJ2-7
CASSRGQPKTYEQYF
TGTGCCAGCAGCCGGGGACAGCCTAAGACCTACGAGCAGTACTTC
>-|13|TRBV3-1|-|TRBJ2-3
CASNHQQTDTQYF
TGTGCCAGCAACCACCAGCAGACAGATACGCAGTATTTT
>-|14|TRBV2|TRBD1|TRBJ1-1
CASKAGGEPGGAFF
TGTGCCAGCAAGGCAGGGGGCGAACCAGGTGGGGCTTTCTTT
>many|15|TRBV11-1|TRBD1|TRBJ2-1
CASSQTGTGHNEQFF
TGTGCCAGCAGCCAGACCGGGACAGGTCACAATGAGCAGTTCTTC
>-|17|TRBV7-2|TRBD2|TRBJ2-1
CASSLVGSGGLYNEQFF
TGTGCCAGCAGCTTAGTAGGTAGCGGGGGGCTTTACAATGAGCAGTTCTTC
>many|13|TRBV5-6|TRBD1|TRBJ1-1
CASSRDRNTEAFF
TGTGCCAGCAGCCGGGACAGGAACACTGAAGCTTTCTTT
>many|15|TRBV20-1|-|TRBJ2-7
CSASLEGGTSYEQYF
TGCAGTGCTTCCCTAGAGGGCGGAACCTCCTACGAGCAGTACTTC
>-|13|TRBV2|-|TRBJ2-7
CASSGSLYYEQYF
TGTGCCAGCAGTGGGAGCCTTTACTACGAGCAGTACTTC
>-|17|TRBV7-6|TRBD2|TRBJ2-7
CASSLEPGGLAGYEQYF
TGTGCCAGCAGCTTAGAGCCGGGGGGACTAGCGGGCTACGAGCAGTACTTC
>few|15|TRBV10-2|TRBD2|TRBJ2-5
CASRRGLAGEETQYF
TGCGCCAGCAGACGTGGACTAGCGGGGGAAGAGACCCAGTACTTC
>-|16|TRBV6-6|-|TRBJ1-2
CASNRQGQLSGYGYTF
TGTGCCAGCAACCGGCAGGGGCAGCTATCAGGGTATGGCTACACCTTC
>-|14|TRBV20-1|-|TRBJ2-3
CSVPGRTAGDTQYF
TGCAGTGTCCCGGGACGCACCGCCGGAGATACGCAGTATTTT
>-|14|TRBV12-3/TRBV12-4|-|TRBJ1-3
CASRPTGNGNTIYF
TGTGCCAGCAGGCCCACAGGGAATGGAAACACCATATATTTT
>few|16|TRBV19|TRBD1|TRBJ1-1
CASSRTGGTVNTEAFF
TGTGCCAGTAGTCGAACCGGGGGGACAGTGAACACTGAAGCTTTCTTT
>-|16|TRBV7-2|-|TRBJ2-5
CASSFPPAGEQETQYF
TGTGCCAGCAGCTTTCCTCCGGCAGGTGAACAAGAGACCCAGTACTTC
>few|14|TRBV20-1|TRBD2|TRBJ2-2
CSASSGIASGELFF
TGCAGTGCTAGTAGCGGGATCGCATCCGGGGAGCTGTTTTTT
>-|16|TRBV5-1|-|TRBJ1-1
CASRRGRNLMNTEAFF
TGCGCCAGCAGAAGGGGTAGAAACCTCATGAACACTGAAGCTTTCTTT
>-|8|TRBV7-9|-|TRBJ1-1
CADTEAFF
TGTGCCGACACTGAAGCTTTCTTT
>-|14|TRBV6-5|-|TRBJ2-3
CASSYSRDSDTQYF
TGTGCCAGCAGTTACTCCCGGGATTCAGATACGCAGTATTTT
>few|17|TRBV12-3/TRBV12-4|-|TRBJ1-5
CASSQRPLGKGNQPQHF
TGTGCCAGCAGTCAACGGCCCCTGGGGAAGGGCAATCAGCCCCAGCATTTT
>few|15|TRBV6-5|-|TRBJ1-4
CASSYGGRANEKLFF
TGTGCCAGCAGTTACGGGGGCAGAGCTAATGAAAAACTGTTTTTT
>few|16|TRBV5-1|TRBD1|TRBJ2-1
CASSLGGTGSYNEQFF
TGCGCCAGCAGCTTGGGGGGGACAGGATCCTACAATGAGCAGTTCTTC
>few|16|TRBV5-1|-|TRBJ1-3
CASSLSGGAGRNTIYF
TGCGCCAGCAGCTTGTCTGGTGGGGCAGGGAGAAACACCATATATTTT
>-|17|TRBV24-1|TRBD1|TRBJ2-7
CATSDFRADRASYEQYF
TGTGCCACCAGTGATTTCCGGGCGGACAGGGCGTCCTACGAGCAGTACTTC
>few|15|TRBV30|-|TRBJ2-2
CAWTLWGVSTGELFF
TGTGCCTGGACCCTCTGGGGGGTGTCCACCGGGGAGCTGTTTTTT
>few|17|TRBV2|TRBD2|TRBJ2-1
CASSVGRGTSGGDEQFF
TGTGCCAGCAGTGTAGGTCGAGGGACTAGCGGGGGCGATGAGCAGTTCTTC
>few|11|TRBV6-2/TRBV6-3|-|TRBJ2-1
CASKTLIEQFF
TGTGCCAGCAAAACTCTCATTGAGCAGTTCTTC
>few|17|TRBV5-1|TRBD2|TRBJ2-5
CASSLDEAGGRQETQYF
TGCGCCAGCAGCTTGGATGAAGCGGGAGGGCGTCAAGAGACCCAGTACTTC
>few|15|TRBV12-3/TRBV12-4|-|TRBJ1-2
CASSRDRTSFYGYTF
TGTGCCAGCAGCCGGGACCGAACATCCTTCTATGGCTACACCTTC
>-|12|TRBV7-9|-|TRBJ2-3
CASSFSPDTQYF
TGTGCCAGCAGCTTCAGCCCAGATACGCAGTATTTT
>-|15|TRBV11-2|-|TRBJ2-2
CASSLELAATGELFF
TGTGCCAGCAGCTTAGAGTTAGCCGCCACCGGGGAGCTGTTTTTT